Listed below are T cell receptor beta chains from one sample, sequenced in a study of shared clonotypes between healthy human individuals. TCRdb's table, derived via immunoSEQ multiplex PCR, lists solely in-frame clones and lacks some. The sample includes around 510,000 clones, approximately 95% of them seen just once. Sequenced material: naive CD4+ T cells sorted from blood. All receptors come from a woman aged 25 to 45 in good health. CDR3s include the opening cysteine and the closing phenylalanine or tryptophan. The order of the fields is V gene, J gene, D gene, clone size, CDR3 protein, CDR3 DNA. D genes are given only for firm matches. Expanded clones get a size class; other rows say once, few or many, or leave the size out.

v_gene: TRBV28
j_gene: TRBJ2-2
d_gene: TRBD1
abundance: -
CDR3aa: CASWTGTEGAGELFF
CDR3nt: TGTGCCAGTTGGACTGGGACAGAGGGAGCCGGGGAGCTGTTTTTT

v_gene: TRBV5-6
j_gene: TRBJ2-5
d_gene: TRBD1
abundance: once
CDR3aa: CASSFWDRGPLKYF
CDR3nt: TGTGCCAGCAGCTTTTGGGACAGGGGGCCACTAAAGTACTTC

v_gene: TRBV9
j_gene: TRBJ2-3
d_gene: -
abundance: -
CDR3aa: CASSVVGSGTDTQYF
CDR3nt: TGTGCCAGCAGCGTAGTTGGGTCCGGCACAGATACGCAGTATTTT

v_gene: TRBV7-9
j_gene: TRBJ1-2
d_gene: -
abundance: -
CDR3aa: CASRLTDSAYGYTF
CDR3nt: TGTGCCAGCAGGCTCACTGACAGCGCTTATGGCTACACCTTC

v_gene: TRBV6-6
j_gene: TRBJ2-3
d_gene: -
abundance: -
CDR3aa: CASEAGSTDTQYF
CDR3nt: TGTGCCAGCGAGGCGGGATCCACAGATACGCAGTATTTT

v_gene: TRBV28
j_gene: TRBJ1-4
d_gene: -
abundance: -
CDR3aa: CASESNSGKLFF
CDR3nt: TGTGCCAGCGAATCCAATAGCGGGAAACTGTTTTTT

v_gene: TRBV9
j_gene: TRBJ2-1
d_gene: TRBD2
abundance: once
CDR3aa: CASSSSRLAGTYNEQFF
CDR3nt: TGTGCCAGCAGCTCCTCCCGACTAGCGGGAACCTACAATGAGCAGTTCTTC

v_gene: TRBV6-5
j_gene: TRBJ1-5
d_gene: -
abundance: few
CDR3aa: CASRGPNQPQHF
CDR3nt: TGTGCCAGCAGGGGTCCCAATCAGCCCCAGCATTTT

v_gene: TRBV28
j_gene: TRBJ1-5
d_gene: -
abundance: -
CDR3aa: CASSDSNQPQHF
CDR3nt: TGTGCCAGCAGTGATAGCAATCAGCCCCAGCATTTT

v_gene: TRBV5-1
j_gene: TRBJ1-1
d_gene: -
abundance: once
CDR3aa: CASSNQGVIEAFF
CDR3nt: TGCGCCAGCAGCAATCAGGGTGTGATTGAAGCTTTCTTT

v_gene: TRBV29-1
j_gene: TRBJ1-3
d_gene: -
abundance: -
CDR3aa: CSVGLQSSGNTIYF
CDR3nt: TGCAGCGTTGGACTGCAGAGCTCTGGAAACACCATATATTTT

v_gene: TRBV7-9
j_gene: TRBJ2-5
d_gene: -
abundance: -
CDR3aa: CASSLQVQETQYF
CDR3nt: TGTGCCAGCAGCTTACAGGTCCAAGAGACCCAGTACTTC

v_gene: TRBV27
j_gene: TRBJ2-5
d_gene: TRBD1
abundance: -
CDR3aa: CASSFGTGGETQYF
CDR3nt: TGTGCCAGCAGTTTTGGGACAGGGGGGGAGACCCAGTACTTC

v_gene: TRBV20-1
j_gene: TRBJ1-1
d_gene: -
abundance: -
CDR3aa: CSARGDTEAFF
CDR3nt: TGCAGTGCCCGGGGTGACACTGAAGCTTTCTTT

v_gene: TRBV11-1
j_gene: TRBJ2-5
d_gene: -
abundance: -
CDR3aa: CASSFDQETQYF
CDR3nt: TGTGCCAGCAGCTTTGATCAAGAGACCCAGTACTTC

v_gene: TRBV19
j_gene: TRBJ2-7
d_gene: -
abundance: -
CDR3aa: CASSQSTYEQYF
CDR3nt: TGTGCCAGCAGTCAGAGTACCTACGAGCAGTACTTC